The 32 T cell receptor beta chains below all came from one sample that was sequenced in a study of tumor-infiltrating lymphocytes in primary liver carcinoma (dated by TCRdb to about 2017). Total RNA and DNA were co-extracted from roughly 20-30 mg of bulk tissue with the AllPrep DNA/RNA mini kit, without cell sorting. The listed sequencing device is Illumina HiSeq 2500. TCRbeta-specific cDNA was reverse-transcribed from 500 ng total RNA using a constant-region primer and ProtoScript II reverse transcriptase. Three nested multiplex PCR rounds, following a slightly modified ARM-PCR procedure, were used to build the TCRbeta libraries. Multiplex TRBV1-TRBV30 forward primers and a Cbeta reverse primer were used in the first two PCR rounds, each of which was run for about 10 cycles. Starting from the raw public reads, TCRdb applied fastp trimming at Q25, assembled clones with MiXCR and retained in-frame beta chains. Rows matching on CDR3 protein sequence are summarized as one entry with the most common DNA and genes. The sample yields more than 70,000 distinct CDR3 sequences; 72% were counted once. Roughly 19% of the sample is taken by the ten largest.

Sequencing used liver tumor tissue from sampling region 1. The cell subset or site label for this specimen denotes: tumor region T1, superior pole. Receptors were obtained from a man between 40 and 49 years old with primary liver carcinoma and hepatitis B virus infection.

By frequency in the sample, this clonotype is medium-sized. The CDR3 nucleotides read TGTGCCAGCGCCCCGGGGGAGACCCAGTACTTC. Its translation: CASAPGETQYF. The rearrangement links TRBV2 to TRBJ2-5; perhaps TRBD2 as D (5 bases). Germline assignment: CDR1 SNHLY and CDR2 FYNNEI. CDR3 length equals 11 residues. V was trimmed by 8 bases and J by 5 bases, leaving 9 bases between them.

Regarding this clonotype: This clone may be a read error of a much larger clone one base away. This chain links TRBV7-9 with TRBJ2-7; 10 nucleotides agree with TRBD2. The CDR3 is 14 amino acids. The germline V gene has CDR1 SEHNR and CDR2 FQNEAQ (reference sequence). V was clipped by 3 bases and J by 6 bases; unmatched bases: 5. This CDR3 reads CASSFLAGACEQYF. The CDR3 bases are TGTGCCAGCAGCTTCCTAGCGGGGGCCTGCGAGCAGTACTTC.

V gene TRBV6-5 combines with J gene TRBJ2-7, with 8 positions matching TRBD2. Per germline, CDR1 MNHEY and CDR2 SVGAGI. After removal of 0 bases from V and 8 bases from J, the junction contained 15 bases not matched to a gene. This CDR3 comprises 17 residues. In DNA, the CDR3 is TGTGCCAGCAGTTACTCGGGGGGCGGGAGGCGTAGCGACAAGCAGTACTTC. Translating it yields CASSYSGGGRRSDKQYF.

This clonotype was seen more than once but under ten times. V gene TRBV5-6 combines with J gene TRBJ1-1; possibly TRBD1 for D (5 bases). V lost 5 bases, J lost 1 base, and 15 bases lay in between. The CDR3 has 15 residues. Per the germline V gene, CDR1 is SGHDT and CDR2 is YYEEEE. The CDR3 nucleotides read TGTGCCAGCAGGAGGGACCCGGACTCGAACACTGAAGCTTTCTTT. Its protein product is CASRRDPDSNTEAFF. Together with reference TRBV5-6 and TRBJ1-1, the CDR3 gives the full variable domain: DAGVTQSPTHLIKTRGQQVTLRCSPKSGHDTVSWYQQALGQGPQFIFQYYEEEERQRGNFPDRFSGHQFPNYSSELNVNALLLGDSALYLCASRRDPDSNTEAFFGQGTRLTVV.

In the case of this clonotype: One end of the junction is discordant with germline, which a read error may explain. The V and J genes are TRBV12-3 or TRBV12-4 and TRBJ2-7, with TRBD2 matching 9 bases. The CDR3 is 14 residues long. The DNA for the CDR3 is TGTGTCAGCAGTTTTAGCGGGAGCTCCTACAAGCAGTACTTC. Translated: CVSSFSGSSYKQYF.

Notes on this clonotype: At one boundary the junction diverges from the germline segment, which might be a read error. The chain employs TRBV11-2 and TRBJ2-7; D is ambiguous. The CDR3 spans 14 residues. CDR1 SGHAT and CDR2 FQNNGV come from the germline V gene. CDR3 sequence reads: CASSFGVPRIEHHF. The CDR3, as DNA: TGTGCCAGCAGCTTCGGAGTTCCTCGAATTGAGCATCACTTC.

Regarding this clonotype: This sequence may be a read error, since a much larger clone differs from it by one base. The chain carries TRBV28 and TRBJ2-5; TRBD1 is a possible D gene (5 bases). Per germline, CDR1 MDHEN and CDR2 SYDVKM. This CDR3 spans 15 amino acids. CDR3 sequence: CASGLGRVNGETQYF. The CDR3 region has the DNA TGTGCCAGCGGTTTAGGCAGGGTAAACGGGGAGACCCAGTACTTC.

This chain links TRBV6-1 with TRBJ2-7; a possible D gene is TRBD2 (6 bases). V was clipped by 7 bases and J by 5 bases, with 18 bases between them. The germline V gene has CDR1 MNHNS and CDR2 SASEGT. The CDR3 extends over 14 amino acids. CDR3 bases: TGTGCCAGCATGGGCGCGGGATTACCCCACGAGCAGTACTTC. Amino acid sequence: CASMGAGLPHEQYF.

V is TRBV6-6 and J is TRBJ2-1, with 9 bases identical to TRBD2. The CDR3 spans 16 residues. The V segment lost 4 bases and the J segment 10 bases; nucleotides outside the gene matches: 14. Germline lookup yields CDR1 MNHNY and CDR2 SVGAGI (reference sequence). Here the CDR3 reads CASSSAYDLAGNEQFF. The CDR3 nucleotides read TGTGCCAGCAGTTCCGCATATGACCTAGCGGGGAACGAGCAGTTCTTC.

This clonotype showed up just a few times. V and J are TRBV29-1 and TRBJ2-1, with 9 bases fitting TRBD2. Trimming removed 4 bases from V and 15 bases from J; junction bases left unmatched: 28. The CDR3 runs to 18 residues. Germline CDR1 and CDR2: SQVTM and ANQGSEA. The CDR3: CSVGNSGRIRGSYNDRFF. The DNA for the CDR3 is TGCAGCGTTGGTAATAGCGGGAGAATCAGGGGCTCCTACAATGACCGGTTCTTC.

Of note for this clonotype: Likely a read error: the CDR3 ends without its conserved phenylalanine or tryptophan. The chain has TRBV11-2 and TRBJ2-2, with 13 bases that match TRBD2. CDR1 is SGHAT and CDR2 is FQNNGV in the germline V gene. This CDR3 contains 17 residues. The CDR3 DNA reads as TGTGTCAGCAGTTTACTAGCGGGAGGGCCTGGCACCGGGGAGCTGTTTATT. Its translation: CVSSLLAGGPGTGELFI.

This clonotype came up once. Its ends do not fully match the called genes, so a read error is possible. The chain carries TRBV28 and TRBJ2-2; 9 nucleotides match TRBD2. The CDR3 totals 14 residues. The germline V gene encodes CDR1 MDHEN and CDR2 SYDVKM. CDR3 nucleotide sequence: TGTGTCAGCAGCCTAGCGGGAAACACCGGGGAACTGTTTTTT. Translated: CVSSLAGNTGELFF.

This clonotype ranks as medium-sized. The chain uses TRBV11-2 and TRBJ2-1; D might be TRBD1 (6 bases). V was cut by 5 bases and J by 6 bases, with 8 bases left in between. Germline CDR1 and CDR2: SGHAT and FQNNGV. The CDR3 runs to 12 residues. CDR3 loop: CASSPQGNEQFF. Here the CDR3 DNA reads TGTGCCAGCAGCCCACAGGGCAATGAGCAGTTCTTC.

V and J are TRBV6-2 or TRBV6-3 and TRBJ1-2; D not certain. Trimming cost V 8 bases and J 8 bases, with 18 bases left between them. This CDR3 has 13 amino acids. Per germline, CDR1 MNHEY and CDR2 SVGEGT. CDR3 in amino acids: CASGYSVRVGYTF. DNA for the CDR3: TGTGCCAGCGGCTACTCTGTACGGGTAGGCTACACCTTC.

In nucleotides, the CDR3 is TGTGCCAGCAGCCGCGGGACGCAAGAGACCCAGTACTTC. Translating it yields CASSRGTQETQYF. The rearrangement joins TRBV5-4 to TRBJ2-5, with D perhaps TRBD2 (6 bases). The germline gives CDR1 SGHNT, CDR2 YYREEE (reference sequence). V dropped 4 bases and J dropped 2 bases, with 9 bases sitting between them. The CDR3 sequence is 13 residues long.

The chain couples TRBV11-2 to TRBJ2-2; no clear D. The CDR3 extends over 13 amino acids. Germline V gives CDR1 SGHAT, CDR2 FQNNGV. The ends were cut back, 5 bases at V and 6 bases at J, with 10 bases in the middle. Here the CDR3 reads CASSPQPPGELFF. For the CDR3, the DNA is TGTGCCAGCAGCCCTCAGCCCCCCGGGGAGCTGTTTTTT.

The V call is TRBV11-1, the J call TRBJ2-1; 14 positions agree with TRBD2. The CDR3 loop spans 16 amino acids. The germline gives CDR1 SGHAT, CDR2 FQDESV (reference sequence). The V gene end was trimmed by 8 bases and the J gene end by 5 bases; junction bases not matched to a gene: 8. CDR3 sequence: CASLGLAGEDDNEQFF. CDR3 DNA sequence: TGTGCCAGCCTGGGACTAGCGGGAGAAGATGACAATGAGCAGTTCTTC.

DNA for the CDR3: TGTGCCAGCAGTTATTCGCTAGCGCCTCCATCGTTCAGGCAGTTCTTC. Protein sequence: CASSYSLAPPSFRQFF. V and J are TRBV6-5 and TRBJ2-1, with D perhaps matching TRBD2 (6 bases). The CDR3 runs 16 residues. Trimming shortened V by 3 bases and J by 12 bases, and 24 bases separated the two germline ends. Germline loops: CDR1 MNHEY, CDR2 SVGAGI.

Concerning this clonotype itself: The conserved phenylalanine or tryptophan normally closing the CDR3 is absent here, so this likely arose from a read error. The CDR3 DNA follows: TGTGCCAGCGGCTTAGGGACAGCACAAGAGACCCAGTACATC. Protein sequence: CASGLGTAQETQYI. The V call is TRBV11-2, the J call TRBJ2-5; TRBD1 matches 7 bases. The CDR3 is 14 residues long. Germline loops: CDR1 SGHAT, CDR2 FQNNGV.

This clonotype has a count of ten or more. The rearrangement uses TRBV5-5 and TRBJ2-3; the D gene could be TRBD1 or TRBD2 (5 bases each). CDR3 size: 15 residues. Trimming removed 4 bases at V and 1 base at J, with 13 bases between. Germline V gene sequence: CDR1 SGHKS, CDR2 YYEKEE (reference sequence). Written as DNA, the CDR3 is TGTGCCAGCAGCGGGGGATTCCTGGGCACAGATACGCAGTATTTT. Amino acid sequence: CASSGGFLGTDTQYF.

This clonotype was counted a single time. Being one base from a much bigger clone, this may be a read error. The conserved final phenylalanine or tryptophan is absent from the CDR3, which likely points to a read error. The DNA is left out, because the CDR3 cannot be placed on it with certainty; the CDR3 is given as TCRdb lists it. The chain carries TRBV7-9 and TRBJ2-1. Germline values: CDR1 SEHNR, CDR2 FQNEAQ (reference sequence). The CDR3 is 12 amino acids in total, end residues counted. Here the CDR3 reads CASQQRSGVKFY.

This clonotype was seen repeatedly, ten times or more. J is TRBJ2-3 and V is TRBV10-1; 11 nucleotides line up with TRBD2. Germline V CDR1 and CDR2: WNHNN, SYGVQD (reference sequence). The CDR3 consists of 18 residues. V dropped 4 bases and J dropped 0; count of bases not matched to a gene: 9. DNA of the CDR3: TGCGCCAGCAGTGCCCTGCCGGGACTAGCGGAAAGCACAGATACGCAGTATTTT. The encoded protein is CASSALPGLAESTDTQYF.

The V call is TRBV4-2, the J call TRBJ2-7; no reliable D call. The CDR3 consists of 15 residues. Trimming took off 1 base at V and 2 bases at J, with 12 bases between the two ends. Germline values: CDR1 LGHNA, CDR2 YNFKEQ. CDR3 protein: CASSQGLGSTYEQYF. In DNA form, the CDR3 reads TGTGCCAGCAGCCAAGGTCTCGGAAGTACCTACGAGCAGTACTTC.

With respect to this clonotype: The junction differs from germline at one of its ends, possibly a read error. This chain links TRBV4-1 with TRBJ2-1; D perhaps matches TRBD1 (8 bases). Looked up from germline, CDR1 is MGHRA and CDR2 is YSYEKL. This CDR3 is 17 amino acids long. DNA of the CDR3: TGCGCCGGCAGCCTAGAGGCGGGAGTACAGGGGGGGAATAAGCAGTTCTTC. Amino acids: CAGSLEAGVQGGNKQFF.

The chain couples TRBV7-8 to TRBJ2-3, with D unclear. CDR1 is SGHVS and CDR2 is FQNEAQ in the germline V gene. V lost 8 bases and J lost 4, with 13 bases in between. The CDR3 contains 13 residues. The CDR3: CASGVVRPDTQYF. The CDR3 bases are TGTGCCAGCGGTGTAGTGAGACCAGATACGCAGTATTTT.

Comment on this clonotype: One end of the junction is discordant with germline, which a read error may explain. J is TRBJ2-7 and V is TRBV2; no definite D call. Germline loops: CDR1 SNHLY, CDR2 FYNNEI. The CDR3 contains 15 residues. In DNA form, the CDR3 reads TGTGGCAGCACTAACCCCCAGGCCCCCGAATACGAGCAGTACTTC. Its protein is CGSTNPQAPEYEQYF.

About this clonotype itself: Sequence at one end of the junction differs from germline and may be a read error. The rearrangement uses TRBV14 and TRBJ2-7, with 11 bases fitting TRBD1. The V gene's germline CDR1 is SGHDN and CDR2 FVKESK. The CDR3 is 15 amino acids. Here the CDR3 DNA reads TGTGCCAGCAGCAGGCGGGACAGGGGGTGCTACGGGCAGTACTTC. It translates to CASSRRDRGCYGQYF.

In its sample, this clonotype was seen many times. The chain has TRBV28 and TRBJ1-1; TRBD1 might be the D (6 bases). V was cut by 5 bases and J by 2 bases, with 18 bases left in between. This CDR3 region has 16 residues. Germline lookup yields CDR1 MDHEN and CDR2 SYDVKM. The CDR3 sequence is CASSKGGWTGNTEAFF. The CDR3 nucleotides are TGTGCCAGCAGTAAGGGGGGCTGGACGGGTAACACTGAAGCTTTCTTT.

Worth noting for this clonotype: Relative to the germline gene, one junction end is altered; a read error may explain this. The chain is built from TRBV12-3 or TRBV12-4 and TRBJ2-2; D might be TRBD1 or TRBD2, each matching 5 bases. The CDR3 spans 14 residues. The CDR3 DNA is TGTGCCCGCAGTCGCAACTTGAACACCGGGGACCTGTTTTTT. Amino acid sequence: CARSRNLNTGDLFF.

Notes on this clonotype: No conserved phenylalanine or tryptophan ends this CDR3, so it is likely a read error. The chain combines TRBV4-1 with TRBJ2-7; D is possibly TRBD1 (5 bases). The CDR3 covers 14 residues. V gave up 9 bases and J gave up 0 bases, with 15 bases separating them. The germline gives CDR1 MGHRA, CDR2 YSYEKL. This chain's CDR3 is CASRPGPSSYEQYS. The CDR3 region has the DNA TGCGCCAGTAGACCAGGGCCGAGCTCCTACGAGCAGTACTCC.

This chain joins TRBV29-1 and TRBJ2-1; D remains unclear. Germline V gene lookup returns CDR1 SQVTM and CDR2 ANQGSEA. The CDR3 runs 12 residues. V was pared by 3 bases and J by 4 bases, with 7 bases between. CDR3 loop: CSVEEWYNEQFF. In nucleotides, the CDR3 is TGCAGCGTTGAGGAGTGGTACAATGAGCAGTTCTTC.

This clonotype has only one observation. The missing conserved phenylalanine or tryptophan at the end of this CDR3 makes a read error likely. The chain carries TRBV11-2 and TRBJ2-7; D is uncertain. This CDR3 region has 14 residues. Germline-derived CDR1 and CDR2 are SGHAT and FQNNGV. This chain's CDR3 is CTGSLTDTAYEQYL. The CDR3 DNA is TGTACTGGCAGCTTAACTGACACTGCCTACGAGCAGTACCTC.